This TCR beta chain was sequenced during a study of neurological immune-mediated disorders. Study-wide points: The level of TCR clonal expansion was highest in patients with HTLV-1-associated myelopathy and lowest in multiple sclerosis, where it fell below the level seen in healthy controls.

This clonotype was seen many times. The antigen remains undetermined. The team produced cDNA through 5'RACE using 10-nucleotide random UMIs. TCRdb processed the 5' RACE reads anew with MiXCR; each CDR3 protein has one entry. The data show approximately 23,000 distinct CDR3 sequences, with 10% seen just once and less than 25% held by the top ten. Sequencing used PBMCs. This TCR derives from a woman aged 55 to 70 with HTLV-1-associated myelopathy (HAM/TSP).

The CDR3 loop reads CASSTDRVDSYNEQFF. The CDR3 DNA sequence: TGCGCCAGCAGTACGGACAGGGTTGACTCCTACAATGAGCAGTTCTTC. J is TRBJ2-1 and V is TRBV5-1; TRBD1 matches at 8 bases. CDR1 is SGHRS, CDR2 YFSETQ, per germline. The CDR3 runs to 16 residues. V shed 5 bases, J shed 0 bases, and the junction held 7 bases outside the gene matches.